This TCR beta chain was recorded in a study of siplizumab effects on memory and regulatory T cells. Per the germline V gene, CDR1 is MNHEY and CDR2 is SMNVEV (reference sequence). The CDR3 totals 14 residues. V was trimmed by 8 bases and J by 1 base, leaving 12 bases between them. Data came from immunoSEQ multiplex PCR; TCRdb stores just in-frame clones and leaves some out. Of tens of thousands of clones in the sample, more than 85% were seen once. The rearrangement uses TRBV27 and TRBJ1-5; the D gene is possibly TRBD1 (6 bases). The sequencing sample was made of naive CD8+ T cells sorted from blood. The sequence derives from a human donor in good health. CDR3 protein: CASGKQGSNQPQHF. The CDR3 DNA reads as TGTGCCAGCGGGAAACAGGGAAGCAATCAGCCCCAGCATTTT.